This is a list of T cell receptor beta chains from one sample in a study of OX40 agonist ivuxolimab in advanced cancers. Measured with immunoSEQ multiplex PCR; TCRdb has only the in-frame clones, and not every one. Here the sample spans more than 65,000 clones, 84% being singletons. Material: CD4+ or CD8+ T cells sorted from blood, obtained in a trial of the OX40 agonist ivuxolimab. These receptors all stem from an adult with an advanced solid tumor such as melanoma, head and neck, liver or kidney cancer. CDR3s include the opening cysteine and the closing phenylalanine or tryptophan.

v_gene | len | CDR3aa
TRBV28 | 14 | CASSSPGATTEAFF
TRBV18 | 15 | CASSPDTVTRNGYTF
TRBV5-4 | 17 | CASSSPTPAGGGDEQFF
TRBV6-6 | 16 | CASSYGATGGRQPQHF
TRBV7-6 | 14 | CASRPGTSVYEQYF
TRBV5-1 | 14 | CASSLAGGNTEAFF
TRBV7-9 | 12 | CASSLVRETQYF
TRBV18 | 13 | CASSPREGDGYTF
TRBV19 | 18 | CASREISGTSGSRNTQYF
TRBV4-3 | 15 | CASSQDGGATYEQYF